This TCR beta chain appears in the sequencing data of a study of CXCR3-negative and CXCR3-positive naive CD8 T cells. Study-wide results and limits: After cryopreservation, CXCR3 expression dropped partially; most assays used fresh PBMCs. Memory CD8+ T cell repertoires were far less diverse than both naive subsets.

TRB cDNA libraries were made by UMI-labeled 5' RACE. TCRdb reanalyzed the 5' RACE reads and collapses them to one entry per CDR3 protein, without DNA. The repertoire table contains approximately 9,100 distinct CDR3 sequences. Frequency places this clonotype as medium-sized. Its antigen is not known. Germline V lookup: CDR1 LGHNA, CDR2 YNFKEQ. The CDR3 has 14 amino acids. The source of this sequence is a human donor in good health. Some clones in this sample may be carry-over from other donors' samples. The chain joins TRBV4-2 to TRBJ1-2; TCRdb designates TRBD1, a call that cannot be tested without DNA. Material: naive CXCR3- CD8+ T cells from blood. The subset was: CD45RO-CCR7+CD27+CD95- naive CD8+ T cells lacking CXCR3 (TNR3-). This CDR3 is CASSQGDLGGGYTF.